Described below is a single T cell receptor beta chain sequence and its context. Isolated RNA was reverse transcribed in full, so expressed TCRB transcripts were sequenced. Profiling relied on immunoSEQ multiplex PCR, and the TCRdb table lists in-frame clones only, not all of them. The sample carries hundreds of thousands of clones, roughly 16% recorded once. These data belong to a study of beta chain features in type 1 diabetes. Each donor gave one heparinised blood draw averaging roughly 100 mL. Sorting that relied on CD45RO/CCR7/CD25/CD127/CD95/CD27 yielded CD4+ naive, central memory, regulatory and stem cell-like memory cells. The V gene's germline CDR1 is SGHVS and CDR2 FNYEAQ. The CDR3 extends over 14 amino acids. With 1 base clipped from V and 4 bases from J, the junction kept 2 bases outside the gene matches.

The sequence came from a man younger than 35 in good health. The chain joins TRBV7-6 to TRBJ2-3; 7 bases fit TRBD1. The specimen was naive CD4+ T cells from blood. CDR3 coding DNA: TGTGCCAGCAGCTTAGGTAGGGGGCCAGATACGCAGTATTTT. It is translated as CASSLGRGPDTQYF. The complete variable domain, with remaining parts taken from reference TRBV7-6 and TRBJ2-3, reads GAGVSQSPRYKVTKRGQDVALRCDPISGHVSLYWYRQALGQGPEFLTYFNYEAQQDKSGLPNDRFSAERPEGSISTLTIQRTEQRDSAMYRCASSLGRGPDTQYFGPGTRLTVL.